This T cell receptor (beta chain) was sequenced in a study of PD-L1 blockade in urothelial cancer. Across the study: Researchers looked at the blood 3 weeks (second dose) and 6 weeks after treatment began.

The CDR3 is 15 amino acids. Germline loops: CDR1 SGHRS, CDR2 YFSETQ. The germline V and J ends were trimmed by 0 bases and 1 base, with 8 bases remaining between them. Time point: peripheral blood 6 weeks after treatment start. Generated by immunoSEQ multiplex PCR, the TCRdb table keeps only in-frame clones and is missing some. The table records roughly 50,000 clones, 80% to 90% of them present only once. The V call is TRBV5-1, the J call TRBJ2-1; D possibly corresponds to TRBD1 (6 bases). This TCR was recovered from a man aged 65 to 79 with urothelial cancer. The source material was PBMCs, sampled around atezolizumab (anti-PD-L1) treatment. The CDR3 nucleotides read TGCGCCAGCAGCTTGGCCACAGGGTCCTACAATGAGCAGTTCTTC. It specifies CASSLATGSYNEQFF.